This T cell receptor beta chain was obtained from a study of blood T cell repertoires in COVID-19. Study-level information: COVID-19 samples collected from the United States, Italy and Spain covered acute and convalescent phases. The analysed material was cDNA or gDNA that came from T cells, B-cell-depleted T cells, or PBMCs.

CDR3 size: 13 residues. The germline gives CDR1 MNHEY, CDR2 SVGAGI. V lost 8 bases and J lost 7, with 15 bases in between. Authors' methods: Estimation of nucleated cell counts relied on the amplification of reference gene primers. Assay: immunoSEQ multiplex PCR; the TCRdb copy retains only in-frame clones and omits some. D and trimming were read from the DNA, whereas the V and J calls and clone size are those reported in that table. The table includes more than 100,000 clones, around 87% detected once. A single count supports this clone. The sequence derives from a woman aged 60-70 years with acute or convalescent COVID-19. The sequenced material came from peripheral blood. The genes are TRBV6-5 and TRBJ1-5; a weak D match, TRBD1 (6 bases). CDR3 residues: CASQRGAGQPQHF. The CDR3 bases are TGTGCCAGCCAACGGGGGGCAGGGCAGCCCCAGCATTTT.